This T cell receptor (beta chain) was obtained from a study of blood T cell repertoires in COVID-19. Some clones are missing from TCRdb's copy, which holds only in-frame ones; the method was immunoSEQ multiplex PCR. The data contain under 200,000 clones, roughly 80% of them singletons. Trimming took off 3 bases at V and 11 bases at J, with 19 bases between the two ends. The germline CDR1 and CDR2 sequences are DFQATT and SNEGSKA (reference sequence). The CDR3 spans 13 residues. Material: peripheral blood. The rearrangement uses TRBV20-1 and TRBJ1-1; a weak D match, TRBD1 (5 bases). The origin of this receptor is a woman aged 60-75 years with COVID-19, enrolled during active disease. The CDR3 loop is CSASTRSGFGAFF. The CDR3 DNA sequence: TGCAGTGCTAGTACTCGATCAGGGTTCGGGGCTTTCTTT.